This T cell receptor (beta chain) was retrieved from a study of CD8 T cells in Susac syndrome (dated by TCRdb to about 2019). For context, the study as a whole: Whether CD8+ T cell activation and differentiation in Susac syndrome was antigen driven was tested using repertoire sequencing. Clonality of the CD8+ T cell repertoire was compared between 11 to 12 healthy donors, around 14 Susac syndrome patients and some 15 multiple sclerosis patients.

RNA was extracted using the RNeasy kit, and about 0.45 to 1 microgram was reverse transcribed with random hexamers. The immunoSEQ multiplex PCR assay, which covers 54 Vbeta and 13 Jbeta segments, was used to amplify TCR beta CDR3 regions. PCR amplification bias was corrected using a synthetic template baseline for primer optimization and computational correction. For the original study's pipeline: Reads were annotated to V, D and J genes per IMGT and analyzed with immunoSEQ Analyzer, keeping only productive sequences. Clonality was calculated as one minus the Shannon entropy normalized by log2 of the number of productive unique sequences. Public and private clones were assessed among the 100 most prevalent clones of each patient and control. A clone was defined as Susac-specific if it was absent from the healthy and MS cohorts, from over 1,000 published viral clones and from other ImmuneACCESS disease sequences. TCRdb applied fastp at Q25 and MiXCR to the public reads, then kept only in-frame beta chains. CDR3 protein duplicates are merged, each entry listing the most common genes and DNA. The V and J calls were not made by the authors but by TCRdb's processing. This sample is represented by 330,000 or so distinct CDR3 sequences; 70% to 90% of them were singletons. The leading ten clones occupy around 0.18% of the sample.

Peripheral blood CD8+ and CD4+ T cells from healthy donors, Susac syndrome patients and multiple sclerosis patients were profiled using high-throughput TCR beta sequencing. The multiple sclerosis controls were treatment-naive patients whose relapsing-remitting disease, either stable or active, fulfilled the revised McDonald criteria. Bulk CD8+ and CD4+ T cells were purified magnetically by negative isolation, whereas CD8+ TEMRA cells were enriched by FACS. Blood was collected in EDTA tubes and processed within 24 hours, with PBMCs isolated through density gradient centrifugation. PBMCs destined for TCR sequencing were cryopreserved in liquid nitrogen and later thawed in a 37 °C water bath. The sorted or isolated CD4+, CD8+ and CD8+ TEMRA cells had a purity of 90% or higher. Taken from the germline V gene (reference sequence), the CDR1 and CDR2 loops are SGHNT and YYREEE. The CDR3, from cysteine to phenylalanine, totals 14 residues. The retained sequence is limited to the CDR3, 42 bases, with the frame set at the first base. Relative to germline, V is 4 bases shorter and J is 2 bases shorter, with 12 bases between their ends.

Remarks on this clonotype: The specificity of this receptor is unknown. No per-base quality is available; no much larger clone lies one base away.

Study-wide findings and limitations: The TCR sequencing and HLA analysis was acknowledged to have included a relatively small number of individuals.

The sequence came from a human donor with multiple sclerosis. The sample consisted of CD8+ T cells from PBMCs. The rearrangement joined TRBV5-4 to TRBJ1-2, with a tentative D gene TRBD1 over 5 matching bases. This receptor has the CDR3 CASSAADKNYGYTF. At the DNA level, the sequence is TGTGCCAGCAGCGCCGCGGACAAGAACTATGGCTACACCTTC.